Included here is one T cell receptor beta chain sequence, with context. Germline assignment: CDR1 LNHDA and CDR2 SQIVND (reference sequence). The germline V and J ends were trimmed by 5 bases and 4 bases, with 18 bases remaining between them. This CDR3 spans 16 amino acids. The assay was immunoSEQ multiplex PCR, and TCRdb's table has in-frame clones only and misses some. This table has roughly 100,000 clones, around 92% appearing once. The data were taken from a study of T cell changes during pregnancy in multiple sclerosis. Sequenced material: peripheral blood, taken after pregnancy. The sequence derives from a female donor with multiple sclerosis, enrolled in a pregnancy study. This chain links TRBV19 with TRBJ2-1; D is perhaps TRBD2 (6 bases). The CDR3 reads CASSVFSGSRYNEQFF. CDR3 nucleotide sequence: TGTGCCAGTAGTGTCTTTAGCGGAAGTCGGTACAATGAGCAGTTCTTC.